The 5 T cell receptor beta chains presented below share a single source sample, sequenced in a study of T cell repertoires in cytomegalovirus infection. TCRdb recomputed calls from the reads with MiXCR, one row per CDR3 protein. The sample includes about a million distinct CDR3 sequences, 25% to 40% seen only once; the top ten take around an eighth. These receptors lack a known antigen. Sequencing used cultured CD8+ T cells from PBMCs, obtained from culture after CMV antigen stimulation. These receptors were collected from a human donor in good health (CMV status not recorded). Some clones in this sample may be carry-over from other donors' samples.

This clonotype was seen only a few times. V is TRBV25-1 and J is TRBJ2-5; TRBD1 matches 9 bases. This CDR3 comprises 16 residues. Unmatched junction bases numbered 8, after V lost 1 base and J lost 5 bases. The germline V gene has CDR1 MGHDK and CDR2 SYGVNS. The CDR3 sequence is CASSEFTGGEEETQYF. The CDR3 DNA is TGTGCCAGCAGTGAATTTACAGGGGGCGAGGAGGAGACCCAGTACTTC.

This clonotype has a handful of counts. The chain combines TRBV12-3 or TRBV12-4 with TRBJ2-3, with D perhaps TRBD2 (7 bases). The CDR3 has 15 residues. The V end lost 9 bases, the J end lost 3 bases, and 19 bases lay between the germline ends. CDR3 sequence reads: CASLGASGKTDTQYF. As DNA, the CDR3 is TGTGCCAGTTTGGGGGCTAGCGGAAAAACAGATACGCAGTATTTT.

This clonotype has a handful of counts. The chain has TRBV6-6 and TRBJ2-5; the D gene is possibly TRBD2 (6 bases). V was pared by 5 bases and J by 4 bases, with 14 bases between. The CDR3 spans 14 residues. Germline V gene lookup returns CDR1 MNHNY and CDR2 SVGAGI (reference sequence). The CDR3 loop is CASSQSGGRETQYF. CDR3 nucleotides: TGTGCCAGCAGTCAATCCGGGGGTCGAGAGACCCAGTACTTC.

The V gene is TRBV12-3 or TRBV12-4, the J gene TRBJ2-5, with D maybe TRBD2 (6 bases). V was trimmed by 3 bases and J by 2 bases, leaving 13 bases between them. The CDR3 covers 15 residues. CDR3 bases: TGTGCCAGCAGTTTTGGGCTAGCGCTACAAGAGACCCAGTACTTC. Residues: CASSFGLALQETQYF.

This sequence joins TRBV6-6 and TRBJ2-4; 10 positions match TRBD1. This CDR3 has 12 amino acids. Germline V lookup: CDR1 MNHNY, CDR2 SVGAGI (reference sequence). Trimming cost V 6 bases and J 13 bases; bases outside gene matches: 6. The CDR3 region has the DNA TGTGCCAGCAGGGCGACAGGGGGCGAACAGTACTTC. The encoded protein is CASRATGGEQYF.